This TCR beta chain was retrieved from a study of cytomegalovirus exposure and HLA in healthy donors. After removal of 0 bases from V and 4 bases from J, the junction contained 2 bases not matched to a gene. This CDR3 is 16 amino acids long. Looked up from germline, CDR1 is MRHNA and CDR2 is SNTAGT. Vbeta (60) and Jbeta (13) primers were used in the PCR. Profiled with immunoSEQ multiplex PCR; TCRdb holds only in-frame clones, not every one. Here the sample spans about 110,000 clones, 75% being singletons. V and J are TRBV6-4 and TRBJ2-1; 11 bases line up with TRBD2. The clonotype originates from a man aged 40-55 years in good health and CMV-seronegative. Sequencing was carried out using PBMCs. The CDR3 sequence: CASSDSTSGGYNEQFF. CDR3 coding DNA: TGTGCCAGCAGTGACTCTACTAGCGGGGGTTACAATGAGCAGTTCTTC.